This T cell receptor beta chain was sequenced for a study of T-cell reconstitution after alpha-beta-depleted transplantation in children. As regards this clonotype: Antigen: not known.

Study results and limitations: At the one-year point after transplant, T-cell counts and TCRbeta diversity were found to come mostly from T cells that had been newly produced. After transplant, at about two months, alpha-beta T cells were reportedly derived from several hundred expanded graft clones.

With 6 bases clipped from V and 0 bases from J, the junction kept 5 bases outside the gene matches. The length of the CDR3 is 15 residues. In germline, CDR1 is SEHNR, CDR2 FQNEAQ (reference sequence). Preparing the TCRbeta library involved the use of unique molecular identifiers. Via MiXCR, TCRdb re-called the PCR reads, giving one row per CDR3 protein. The repertoire holds 600,000 or so distinct CDR3 sequences, with more than 20% as singletons. The J gene is TRBJ1-1, the V gene TRBV7-9; 9 bases agree with TRBD1. Here the sequenced sample was PBMCs, mostly from graft donor cells, taken 360 days after TCRalphabeta/CD19-depleted stem cell transplant. The source is a boy under two years old who had a stem cell transplant for acute myeloid leukemia, so the T cells may come from the graft donor. This chain's CDR3 is CASSRTGALNTEAFF. The CDR3 DNA follows: TGTGCCAGCAGTCGGACAGGGGCGTTGAACACTGAAGCTTTCTTT.